Below are 5 T cell receptor beta chains sequenced from a single sample in a study of cytomegalovirus exposure and HLA in healthy donors (TCRdb year 2017). Library preparation was by the immunoSEQ multiplex PCR assay. The multiplex PCR relied on a mix of 60 forward primers for TCR Vbeta segments and 13 reverse primers for TCR Jbeta segments. TCRdb provides this immuneACCESS table in a form limited to in-frame rearrangements. Some clones are lacking; in checked studies, under half of them reflect an unresolved V gene, and why the rest are absent is not known. The sample table holds around 100,000 clones, of which less than 90% were seen once. In total, the top ten clones hold 2.6% of the sample. The sequencing input was PBMCs. These receptors were taken from a man aged 35-49 years in good health and CMV-seronegative.

This chain joins TRBV6-5 and TRBJ2-7; 9 bases agree with TRBD1. This CDR3 has 15 residues. Germline trimming cut 5 bases from V and 4 bases from J; bases unmatched to any gene: 9. Germline V lookup: CDR1 MNHEY, CDR2 SVGAGI. CDR3 nucleotide sequence: TGTGCCAGCAGTCCGGACGGGACAGGGTATTACGAGCAGTACTTC. Its protein product is CASSPDGTGYYEQYF.

The J gene is TRBJ1-3, the V gene TRBV19; D might be TRBD1 (6 bases). Germline CDR1 and CDR2: LNHDA and SQIVND (reference sequence). With 7 bases removed from V and 2 bases from J, the gap between germline ends came to 18 bases. The CDR3 runs 16 residues. This CDR3 reads CASTYALSGAGNTIYF. The CDR3 DNA is TGTGCCAGTACCTATGCATTATCAGGGGCTGGAAACACCATATATTTT.

The rearrangement uses TRBV20-1 and TRBJ1-4, with D hard to call. The CDR3 length is 11 residues. The germline V gene encodes CDR1 DFQATT and CDR2 SNEGSKA (reference sequence). The V and J ends lost 4 bases and 17 bases respectively, with 17 bases between them. The CDR3 sequence is CSATRGLILFF. In DNA, the CDR3 is TGCAGTGCTACTCGTGGTCTGATCCTATTTTTT.

The rearrangement links TRBV5-8 to TRBJ2-3; 14 nucleotides match TRBD2. CDR1 and CDR2 from the germline V gene are SGHTS and YDEGEE. CDR3 length equals 17 residues. V shed 3 bases, J shed 4 bases, and the junction held 7 bases outside the gene matches. The CDR3 spells CASSSGTSGGRADTQYF. CDR3 sequence (DNA): TGTGCCAGCAGCTCCGGGACTAGCGGGGGCCGGGCAGATACGCAGTATTTT.

This chain connects TRBV7-8 to TRBJ2-5; TRBD2 matches at 14 bases. The CDR3 sequence is 18 residues long. Germline values: CDR1 SGHVS, CDR2 FQNEAQ. V was clipped by 4 bases and J by 5 bases; unmatched bases: 12. CDR3 protein: CASSSGLAGGRPRETQYF. In DNA form, the CDR3 reads TGTGCCAGCAGCTCCGGACTAGCGGGGGGTCGCCCCCGGGAGACCCAGTACTTC.